The entry that follows covers one T cell receptor beta chain sequence. The CDR3 spans 14 residues. V was clipped by 6 bases and J by 3 bases; unmatched bases: 5. Germline CDR1 SNHLY, CDR2 FYNNEI. TCRdb's copy holds only in-frame clones and misses some; the assay was immunoSEQ multiplex PCR. Among more than 250,000 clones listed, about 90% were seen once. The data were obtained in a study of cytomegalovirus exposure and HLA in healthy donors. The study drew the donors from its approximately 120-subject validation cohort, separate from the roughly 700-subject first cohort. The chain recombines TRBV2 with TRBJ2-3; TRBD1 matches at 8 bases. The specimen sequenced was PBMCs. The source is a woman in her 30s in good health and CMV-seronegative. The CDR3: CASRNGQGTDTQYF. In DNA form, the CDR3 reads TGTGCCAGCAGAAACGGACAGGGAACAGATACGCAGTATTTT.